These T cell receptor beta chains were read from a single sample in a study of T cell responses to AZD1222 COVID-19 vaccine. Here immunoSEQ multiplex PCR was the method, and the copy in TCRdb shows in-frame clones only, minus some. This table holds around 110,000 clones, 90% to 95% found once. The source was peripheral blood, collected on day 0 of AZD1222 vaccination. The origin of the receptors is an adult in good health. The CDR3 runs from the conserved cysteine through the conserved F or W. D genes are given only for firm matches. Size is omitted from some rows. Given values are once, few, many or a class for expanded clones.

d_call	cdr3_length	clone_size	v_call	j_call	cdr3_nt	cdr3_aa
.	18	.	TRBV12-1	TRBJ1-5	TGTGCCAGCAGCTTTTGTATCCCGGGGGCGGGGAGCAATCAGCCCCAGCATTTT	CASSFCIPGAGSNQPQHF
.	17	.	TRBV10-3	TRBJ2-7	TGTGCCATCAGTGCCTCTGAGGGGACGCGAGGAAACTACGAGCAGTACTTC	CAISASEGTRGNYEQYF
TRBD2	14	.	TRBV18	TRBJ2-7	TGTGCCAGCTCACCTAGCGGGAGCTCCTACGAGCAGTACTTC	CASSPSGSSYEQYF
.	15	few	TRBV18	TRBJ1-3	TGTGCCAGCTCACGAACGGACGGGGCGGGAAACACCATATATTTT	CASSRTDGAGNTIYF
TRBD1	13	.	TRBV5-6	TRBJ2-7	TGTGCCAGCAGCTGGAGGACAGGTTACGAGCAGTACTTC	CASSWRTGYEQYF
.	11	.	TRBV28	TRBJ1-1	TGTGCCAGCAGGGGTGGTGCTGAAGCTTTCTTT	CASRGGAEAFF
.	15	.	TRBV2	TRBJ2-5	TGTGCCAGCAGACCTTTGGGGGTGGGGAGAGAGACCCAGTACTTC	CASRPLGVGRETQYF
.	14	.	TRBV15	TRBJ2-2	TGTGCCACCAGCAGAGTATCTCGGTCCGGGGAGCTGTTTTTT	CATSRVSRSGELFF
TRBD1	15	.	TRBV27	TRBJ1-1	TGTGCCAGCAGTCCCGACAGGGGGCTTGTCAATGAAGCTTTCTTT	CASSPDRGLVNEAFF
.	11	.	TRBV10-2	TRBJ2-7	TGCGCCAGCATCGAGTTGGGCGAGCAGTACTTC	CASIELGEQYF
.	13	.	TRBV13	TRBJ2-7	TGTGCCAGCAGTCAGGGGACCAACTACGAGCAGTACTTC	CASSQGTNYEQYF
.	14	.	TRBV5-6	TRBJ1-3	TGTGCCAGCAGCTTGTGGAGTACTGGAAACACCATATATTTT	CASSLWSTGNTIYF
.	12	.	TRBV5-8	TRBJ2-7	TGTGCCAGCAGCCTCGGGGTATTGGGGCAGTACTTC	CASSLGVLGQYF
TRBD1	14	.	TRBV28	TRBJ1-5	TGTGCCAGCAGTTTACGGACAGGGCTACAGCCCCAGCATTTT	CASSLRTGLQPQHF
.	12	.	TRBV2	TRBJ1-2	TGTGCCAGCTCACGGGGGCCCTATGGCTACACCTTC	CASSRGPYGYTF